Given below is one T cell receptor (beta chain) in context. This sample was taken from a study of blood T cell repertoires in COVID-19. Per the authors' pipeline: From reference gene primer amplification, estimates of nucleated cell counts were derived. The protocol was immunoSEQ multiplex PCR, while the TCRdb copy is restricted to in-frame clones and leaves out a portion. The V and J calls and clone size come from that table; D and trimming were worked out from the DNA. The table includes about 260,000 clones, over 80% detected once. Germline V gives CDR1 SGHRS, CDR2 YFSETQ. With V trimmed by 4 bases and J by 8 bases, 14 bases remained unmatched. This CDR3 is built from 16 residues.

The sequenced sample consisted of peripheral blood. V gene TRBV5-1 combines with J gene TRBJ2-3; 9 bases align to TRBD1. The clonotype originates from a woman between 40 and 55 years old with acute or convalescent COVID-19. This CDR3 reads CASSGDREVGSVTQYF. CDR3 DNA sequence: TGCGCCAGCAGCGGGGACAGGGAGGTGGGCAGTGTTACGCAGTATTTT.